This is a list of T cell receptor beta chains from one sample in a study of cytomegalovirus exposure and HLA in healthy donors. Repertoires were generated with immunoSEQ multiplex PCR, while TCRdb's copy carries only in-frame clones and drops some. The data contain approximately 81,000 clones, around 94% of them singletons. The sequencing input was PBMCs. The origin of the receptors is a man aged 18 to 35 in good health and CMV-seronegative. Both conserved end residues are part of each CDR3. The D gene is left open where the match is weak. The size entry is marked missing in some rows and otherwise reads once, few, many or a size class.

len: 14
v_gene: TRBV5-1
d_gene: TRBD1
abundance: -
j_gene: TRBJ1-2
CDR3nt: TGCGCCAGCAGCCCGGGACAGCTAGATTATGGCTACACCTTC
CDR3aa: CASSPGQLDYGYTF

len: 16
v_gene: TRBV15
d_gene: -
abundance: -
j_gene: TRBJ1-5
CDR3nt: TGTGCCACCAGCAGAGTTACCACACATCCCAATCAGCCCCAGCATTTT
CDR3aa: CATSRVTTHPNQPQHF

len: 14
v_gene: TRBV7-9
d_gene: -
abundance: -
j_gene: TRBJ1-1
CDR3nt: TGTGCCAGCAGCTTAGAAGCTATGAACACTGAAGCTTTCTTT
CDR3aa: CASSLEAMNTEAFF

len: 14
v_gene: TRBV6-5
d_gene: -
abundance: -
j_gene: TRBJ1-5
CDR3nt: TGTGCCAGCAGCCCTAATGGTTACAATCAGCCCCAGCATTTT
CDR3aa: CASSPNGYNQPQHF

len: 15
v_gene: TRBV5-1
d_gene: -
abundance: -
j_gene: TRBJ1-6
CDR3nt: TGCGCCAGCAGCTTACAGGGTCCCACTAATTCACCCCTCCACTTT
CDR3aa: CASSLQGPTNSPLHF

len: 14
v_gene: TRBV19
d_gene: -
abundance: -
j_gene: TRBJ1-2
CDR3nt: TGTGCCAGTAGTCAGGGCGCTACCGTCTATGGCTACACCTTC
CDR3aa: CASSQGATVYGYTF

len: 16
v_gene: TRBV11-2
d_gene: TRBD2
abundance: -
j_gene: TRBJ2-3
CDR3nt: TGTGCCAGCAGCTCCCGACTAGCTCTCGGCACAGATACGCAGTATTTT
CDR3aa: CASSSRLALGTDTQYF

len: 15
v_gene: TRBV12-5
d_gene: TRBD1
abundance: -
j_gene: TRBJ1-5
CDR3nt: TGTGCTAGTGGCTTGGGACAGGGGTTAAACCAGCCCCAGCATTTT
CDR3aa: CASGLGQGLNQPQHF

len: 15
v_gene: TRBV13
d_gene: TRBD1
abundance: once
j_gene: TRBJ1-5
CDR3nt: TGTGCCAGCAGTAGACAGGGGGATAGCAATCAGCCCCAGCATTTT
CDR3aa: CASSRQGDSNQPQHF

len: 19
v_gene: TRBV7-8
d_gene: -
abundance: once
j_gene: TRBJ1-5
CDR3nt: TGTGCCAGCAGCTTAGTTAGGGGGGGCGCGGGACATGGCAATCAGCCCCAGCATTTT
CDR3aa: CASSLVRGGAGHGNQPQHF

len: 14
v_gene: TRBV6-6
d_gene: -
abundance: -
j_gene: TRBJ1-3
CDR3nt: TGTGCCAGCATCATGATAGGGGGGGCAGACACCATATATTTT
CDR3aa: CASIMIGGADTIYF

len: 15
v_gene: TRBV6-1
d_gene: -
abundance: -
j_gene: TRBJ2-6
CDR3nt: TGTGCCAGCAGTATCAGGGTCTCTGGGGCCAACGTCCTGACTTTC
CDR3aa: CASSIRVSGANVLTF

len: 13
v_gene: TRBV5-1
d_gene: -
abundance: -
j_gene: TRBJ1-5
CDR3nt: TGCGCCAGCACCCCCGAGGTAAATCAGCCCCAGCATTTT
CDR3aa: CASTPEVNQPQHF

len: 14
v_gene: TRBV7-6
d_gene: -
abundance: -
j_gene: TRBJ1-2
CDR3nt: TGTGCCAGCAGCTTAGGCCTGGGAGTAGATGGCTACACCTTC
CDR3aa: CASSLGLGVDGYTF

len: 14
v_gene: TRBV19
d_gene: -
abundance: -
j_gene: TRBJ2-5
CDR3nt: TGTGCCAGTAGTACACAAGCGGCACAAGAGACCCAGTACTTC
CDR3aa: CASSTQAAQETQYF

len: 16
v_gene: TRBV27
d_gene: TRBD1
abundance: -
j_gene: TRBJ1-1
CDR3nt: TGTGCCACCCTAGTCTTTGGACAGGGGGCAAAGACTGAAGCTTTCTTT
CDR3aa: CATLVFGQGAKTEAFF

len: 14
v_gene: TRBV5-1
d_gene: TRBD1
abundance: -
j_gene: TRBJ2-3
CDR3nt: TGCGCCAGCAGCTTCGGACAGGGCACAGATACGCAGTATTTT
CDR3aa: CASSFGQGTDTQYF

len: 14
v_gene: TRBV10-3
d_gene: TRBD2
abundance: -
j_gene: TRBJ2-3
CDR3nt: TGTGCCATCAAACTAGCGGGACCCACAGATACGCAGTATTTT
CDR3aa: CAIKLAGPTDTQYF

len: 16
v_gene: TRBV11-1
d_gene: -
abundance: -
j_gene: TRBJ2-2
CDR3nt: TGTGCCAGCAGCTTATTTCCAGGGATGAGGACCGGGGAGCTGTTTTTT
CDR3aa: CASSLFPGMRTGELFF

len: 15
v_gene: TRBV28
d_gene: -
abundance: -
j_gene: TRBJ1-4
CDR3nt: TGTGCCAGCAGTCTTCCCTCCGCAACTAATGAAAAACTGTTTTTT
CDR3aa: CASSLPSATNEKLFF

len: 14
v_gene: TRBV7-9
d_gene: -
abundance: -
j_gene: TRBJ1-1
CDR3nt: TGTGCCAGCAGCTTAGTACAGGGTACCACTGAAGCTTTCTTT
CDR3aa: CASSLVQGTTEAFF

len: 14
v_gene: TRBV25-1
d_gene: -
abundance: -
j_gene: TRBJ2-3
CDR3nt: TGTGCCAGCAGTGAATCGGGTGCCCAAGATACGCAGTATTTT
CDR3aa: CASSESGAQDTQYF

len: 17
v_gene: TRBV18
d_gene: TRBD2
abundance: -
j_gene: TRBJ2-1
CDR3nt: TGTGCCAGCTCACCACCCCTAGCGGGAGGCTCCTACAATGAGCAGTTCTTC
CDR3aa: CASSPPLAGGSYNEQFF

len: 15
v_gene: TRBV19
d_gene: -
abundance: -
j_gene: TRBJ1-1
CDR3nt: TGTGCCAGTAGTAACAGGGTAGGAGTGGGCACTGAAGCTTTCTTT
CDR3aa: CASSNRVGVGTEAFF

len: 15
v_gene: TRBV6-1
d_gene: TRBD1
abundance: -
j_gene: TRBJ1-2
CDR3nt: TGTGCCAGCAGTGATCCCCGGACAGGCGCAGTCGGCTACACCTTC
CDR3aa: CASSDPRTGAVGYTF